The rows below give T cell receptor beta chains drawn from one sample of a study of cytomegalovirus exposure and HLA in healthy donors. Method: immunoSEQ multiplex PCR; TCRdb's copy keeps in-frame clones and lacks some. Of 200,000 or so clones in the sample, roughly three quarters were seen once. Material: PBMCs. Source of these receptors: a man aged 50 or older in good health and CMV-seronegative. The CDR3 runs from the conserved cysteine through the conserved F or W. The D gene is left open where the match is weak. Rows may omit the clone size; those that give it use once, few, many or a size class.

j_call: TRBJ2-1; v_call: TRBV7-8; d_call: NA; clone_size: NA; cdr3_aa: CASTGPAGASYNEQFF; cdr3_nt: TGTGCCAGCACCGGGCCGGCGGGGGCATCCTACAATGAGCAGTTCTTC
j_call: TRBJ1-5; v_call: TRBV11-2; d_call: NA; clone_size: NA; cdr3_aa: CASSLREGQPQHF; cdr3_nt: TGTGCCAGCAGCCTTCGGGAAGGACAGCCCCAGCATTTT
j_call: TRBJ2-7; v_call: TRBV4-2; d_call: TRBD2; clone_size: NA; cdr3_aa: CASSQVRLAEYEQYF; cdr3_nt: TGTGCCAGCAGCCAAGTTCGCCTAGCGGAGTACGAGCAGTACTTC
j_call: TRBJ2-1; v_call: TRBV2; d_call: TRBD2; clone_size: NA; cdr3_aa: CASSEVGLPYNEQFF; cdr3_nt: TGTGCCAGCAGTGAAGTGGGACTACCCTACAATGAGCAGTTCTTC
j_call: TRBJ2-7; v_call: TRBV27; d_call: TRBD2; clone_size: NA; cdr3_aa: CASRPLAVITYEQYF; cdr3_nt: TGTGCCAGCAGACCCCTAGCGGTTATAACCTACGAGCAGTACTTC
j_call: TRBJ1-2; v_call: TRBV28; d_call: NA; clone_size: NA; cdr3_aa: CASYKTGTGGYTF; cdr3_nt: TGTGCCAGCTACAAGACAGGAACGGGTGGCTACACCTTC
j_call: TRBJ2-7; v_call: TRBV7-2; d_call: TRBD2; clone_size: NA; cdr3_aa: CASSDGLAGGKYEQYF; cdr3_nt: TGTGCCAGCAGTGACGGACTAGCGGGAGGTAAATACGAGCAGTACTTC
j_call: TRBJ1-5; v_call: TRBV4-2; d_call: NA; clone_size: NA; cdr3_aa: CASSQDKQGYQPQHF; cdr3_nt: TGTGCCAGCAGCCAAGATAAACAGGGATATCAGCCCCAGCATTTT
j_call: TRBJ1-3; v_call: TRBV27; d_call: NA; clone_size: few; cdr3_aa: CASSLGASGNTIYF; cdr3_nt: TGTGCCAGCAGCTTGGGGGCGTCCGGAAACACCATATATTTT
j_call: TRBJ1-5; v_call: TRBV14; d_call: TRBD1; clone_size: NA; cdr3_aa: CASSPTGPNQPQHF; cdr3_nt: TGTGCCAGCAGCCCGACAGGGCCCAATCAGCCCCAGCATTTT
j_call: TRBJ2-2; v_call: TRBV7-9; d_call: TRBD2; clone_size: NA; cdr3_aa: CSSSAFTGRKGGSTGELFF; cdr3_nt: TGTTCCAGCAGCGCTTTTACGGGGAGGAAGGGCGGGAGCACCGGGGAGCTGTTTTTT
j_call: TRBJ1-2; v_call: TRBV28; d_call: TRBD1; clone_size: NA; cdr3_aa: CASRTGTAHYGYTF; cdr3_nt: TGTGCCAGCAGAACCGGGACAGCACACTATGGCTACACCTTC
j_call: TRBJ2-3; v_call: TRBV10-3; d_call: NA; clone_size: few; cdr3_aa: CAIRGEARNKADTQYF; cdr3_nt: TGTGCCATCAGGGGAGAGGCGCGGAACAAGGCAGATACGCAGTATTTT
j_call: TRBJ2-3; v_call: TRBV9; d_call: TRBD2; clone_size: NA; cdr3_aa: CASSLGLGSTDTQYF; cdr3_nt: TGTGCCAGCAGCCTGGGACTAGGAAGCACAGATACGCAGTATTTT
j_call: TRBJ2-7; v_call: TRBV9; d_call: TRBD2; clone_size: NA; cdr3_aa: CASSVGGGSGESYEQYF; cdr3_nt: TGTGCCAGCAGCGTAGGGGGCGGGAGCGGTGAGAGCTACGAGCAGTACTTC
j_call: TRBJ2-5; v_call: TRBV10-3; d_call: TRBD2; clone_size: NA; cdr3_aa: CAISRTSGRIQETQYF; cdr3_nt: TGTGCCATCAGCCGGACTAGCGGGAGGATCCAAGAGACCCAGTACTTC
j_call: TRBJ1-5; v_call: TRBV27; d_call: TRBD1; clone_size: NA; cdr3_aa: CASSPGQGRNQPQHF; cdr3_nt: TGTGCCAGCAGTCCGGGACAGGGTCGCAATCAGCCCCAGCATTTT
j_call: TRBJ1-2; v_call: TRBV7-3; d_call: NA; clone_size: NA; cdr3_aa: CASSSAGQGNGYTF; cdr3_nt: TGTGCCAGCAGCTCTGCAGGGCAGGGGAATGGCTACACCTTC
j_call: TRBJ1-1; v_call: TRBV6-5; d_call: NA; clone_size: once; cdr3_aa: CASTSGGTEAFF; cdr3_nt: TGTGCCAGCACCTCGGGGGGCACTGAAGCTTTCTTT
j_call: TRBJ2-6; v_call: TRBV13; d_call: NA; clone_size: NA; cdr3_aa: CASSSRSSGANVLTF; cdr3_nt: TGTGCCAGCAGCTCCCGGAGCTCTGGGGCCAACGTCCTGACTTTC
j_call: TRBJ1-1; v_call: TRBV11-2; d_call: TRBD1; clone_size: few; cdr3_aa: CASSPYRTGVDKAEAFF; cdr3_nt: TGTGCCAGCAGCCCATACCGGACAGGAGTCGACAAGGCTGAAGCTTTCTTT
j_call: TRBJ2-7; v_call: TRBV15; d_call: NA; clone_size: NA; cdr3_aa: CATSRTRVYEQYF; cdr3_nt: TGTGCCACCAGCAGGACTAGAGTCTACGAGCAGTACTTC
j_call: TRBJ2-5; v_call: TRBV20-1; d_call: NA; clone_size: NA; cdr3_aa: CSAPGWETQYF; cdr3_nt: TGCAGTGCACCAGGGTGGGAGACCCAGTACTTC
j_call: TRBJ2-5; v_call: TRBV29-1; d_call: TRBD1; clone_size: NA; cdr3_aa: CSVNRGQETQYF; cdr3_nt: TGCAGCGTAAACAGGGGGCAAGAGACCCAGTACTTC
j_call: TRBJ2-7; v_call: TRBV7-8; d_call: TRBD2; clone_size: NA; cdr3_aa: CASSLGWLAGVKGEQYF; cdr3_nt: TGTGCCAGCAGCTTAGGTTGGCTAGCGGGAGTGAAGGGCGAGCAGTACTTC
j_call: TRBJ1-2; v_call: TRBV30; d_call: NA; clone_size: few; cdr3_aa: CAWATGLGYTF; cdr3_nt: TGTGCCTGGGCTACAGGGCTAGGCTACACCTTC
j_call: TRBJ1-6; v_call: TRBV28; d_call: NA; clone_size: few; cdr3_aa: CASSPRVRGNSPLHF; cdr3_nt: TGTGCCAGCAGTCCAAGGGTTAGGGGTAATTCACCCCTCCACTTT
j_call: TRBJ2-7; v_call: TRBV27; d_call: TRBD2; clone_size: NA; cdr3_aa: CASSFKLASSYEQYF; cdr3_nt: TGTGCCAGCAGTTTCAAACTAGCGTCCTCCTACGAGCAGTACTTC
j_call: TRBJ2-5; v_call: TRBV4-1; d_call: TRBD2; clone_size: NA; cdr3_aa: CASSQGRAGGRVQTQYF; cdr3_nt: TGCGCCAGCAGCCAAGGGCGAGCGGGAGGGCGGGTACAGACCCAGTACTTC
j_call: TRBJ1-2; v_call: TRBV7-9; d_call: NA; clone_size: NA; cdr3_aa: CASARGNGYTF; cdr3_nt: TGTGCCAGTGCCAGGGGAAATGGCTACACCTTC
j_call: TRBJ2-7; v_call: TRBV6-6; d_call: TRBD1; clone_size: few; cdr3_aa: CASSYMGQSYEQYF; cdr3_nt: TGTGCCAGCAGTTACATGGGACAGAGCTACGAGCAGTACTTC
j_call: TRBJ2-7; v_call: TRBV7-9; d_call: TRBD2; clone_size: few; cdr3_aa: CASSRRTSGSRYEQYF; cdr3_nt: TGTGCCAGCAGCCGGCGGACTAGCGGGAGTAGGTACGAGCAGTACTTC
j_call: TRBJ2-5; v_call: TRBV7-3; d_call: NA; clone_size: NA; cdr3_aa: CASSPSGRGETQYF; cdr3_nt: TGTGCCAGCAGCCCCTCCGGGAGAGGAGAGACCCAGTACTTC
j_call: TRBJ1-5; v_call: TRBV10-3; d_call: NA; clone_size: NA; cdr3_aa: CAIKETGDQPQHF; cdr3_nt: TGTGCCATCAAGGAGACAGGCGATCAGCCCCAGCATTTT
j_call: TRBJ2-2; v_call: TRBV19; d_call: NA; clone_size: NA; cdr3_aa: CASSTGTAEGTGELFF; cdr3_nt: TGTGCCAGTAGTACCGGGACCGCGGAGGGTACCGGGGAGCTGTTTTTT
j_call: TRBJ2-1; v_call: TRBV28; d_call: TRBD2; clone_size: NA; cdr3_aa: CATEQGGSSYNEQFF; cdr3_nt: TGTGCCACCGAGCAAGGCGGGAGCTCCTACAATGAGCAGTTCTTC
j_call: TRBJ2-3; v_call: TRBV2; d_call: TRBD2; clone_size: NA; cdr3_aa: CASSGAAGGIADTQYF; cdr3_nt: TGTGCCAGCAGTGGTGCAGCGGGAGGTATCGCAGATACGCAGTATTTT
j_call: TRBJ1-1; v_call: TRBV14; d_call: NA; clone_size: NA; cdr3_aa: CASSPPGRGNTEAFF; cdr3_nt: TGTGCCAGCAGCCCGCCCGGACGGGGGAACACTGAAGCTTTCTTT
j_call: TRBJ2-3; v_call: TRBV29-1; d_call: TRBD2; clone_size: NA; cdr3_aa: CSVDGPGGLGHTQYF; cdr3_nt: TGCAGCGTTGATGGCCCGGGGGGTTTGGGGCATACGCAGTATTTT
j_call: TRBJ2-1; v_call: TRBV29-1; d_call: TRBD2; clone_size: NA; cdr3_aa: CSVVWGLAGGYEQFF; cdr3_nt: TGCAGCGTCGTCTGGGGGCTAGCGGGGGGTTATGAGCAGTTCTTC
j_call: TRBJ1-5; v_call: TRBV28; d_call: TRBD1; clone_size: NA; cdr3_aa: CASSSGQDSNQPQHF; cdr3_nt: TGTGCCAGCAGTTCGGGACAGGATAGCAATCAGCCCCAGCATTTT
j_call: TRBJ1-1; v_call: TRBV5-1; d_call: NA; clone_size: NA; cdr3_aa: CASSLQGPNTEAFF; cdr3_nt: TGCGCCAGCAGCTTACAGGGACCGAACACTGAAGCTTTCTTT
j_call: TRBJ2-3; v_call: TRBV15; d_call: TRBD2; clone_size: NA; cdr3_aa: CATSRASGGRDTQYF; cdr3_nt: TGTGCCACCAGCAGAGCTAGCGGGGGTAGGGATACGCAGTATTTT